These 18 T cell receptor beta chains were sequenced from one sample in a study of blood T cell repertoires in COVID-19. The assay was immunoSEQ multiplex PCR, and TCRdb's table has in-frame clones only and misses some. The sample lists under 300,000 clones, around four fifths seen once, with approximately 1.8% in the top ten. Sequencing was performed on peripheral blood. These receptors came from a man aged 25 to 45 who had recovered from COVID-19.

The chain carries TRBV12-5 and TRBJ2-2, with D possibly being TRBD2 (6 bases). Germline V gene lookup returns CDR1 LGHNT and CDR2 FRNRAP. V was cut by 2 bases and J by 5 bases, with 15 bases left in between. This CDR3 has 16 amino acids. The CDR3 protein is CASGLSGLGLTGELFF. DNA for the CDR3: TGTGCTAGTGGTTTGAGCGGGTTGGGGTTGACCGGGGAGCTGTTTTTT.

J is TRBJ1-2 and V is TRBV6-6, with a tentative D call TRBD1 (5 bases). V lost 5 bases and J 8 bases, leaving 15 bases between the germline ends. The germline gives CDR1 MNHNY, CDR2 SVGAGI (reference sequence). The CDR3 spans 13 residues. For the CDR3, the DNA is TGTGCCAGCAGTGCATTTCAGGGAGGAGGCTACACCTTC. As protein: CASSAFQGGGYTF.

J is TRBJ2-7 and V is TRBV18, with D perhaps TRBD2 (6 bases). With 0 bases removed from V and 2 bases from J, the gap between germline ends came to 8 bases. In germline, CDR1 is KGHSH, CDR2 LQKENI. The length of the CDR3 is 14 residues. In DNA, the CDR3 is TGTGCCAGCTCACCACCGGGCGGGACCTACGAGCAGTACGTC. Translation gives CASSPPGGTYEQYV.

This chain connects TRBV27 to TRBJ2-5; 11 bases align to TRBD2. Unmatched junction bases numbered 9, after V lost 4 bases and J lost 2 bases. Per the germline V gene, CDR1 is MNHEY and CDR2 is SMNVEV (reference sequence). This CDR3 contains 17 residues. The CDR3 nucleotides read TGTGCCAGCAGTTCTAGCGGGGGGATAGGGTGGCAAGAGACCCAGTACTTC. Amino acid sequence: CASSSSGGIGWQETQYF.

The chain recombines TRBV5-6 with TRBJ1-2, with 7 bases aligning to TRBD1. CDR1 and CDR2 from the germline V gene are SGHDT and YYEEEE. V shed 3 bases, J shed 2 bases, and the junction held 7 bases outside the gene matches. The CDR3 length is 15 residues. CDR3 sequence (DNA): TGTGCCAGCAGCTGGGGGACAGATGAAAACTATGGCTACACCTTC. Translated, it gives CASSWGTDENYGYTF.

In this sample, this clone turned up a few times. The genes are TRBV12-3 or TRBV12-4 and TRBJ1-6; D is unresolved. Trimming took 4 bases from V and 7 from J, leaving 5 bases between them. This CDR3 is built from 12 residues. This CDR3 reads CASSYANSPLHF. The CDR3 bases are TGTGCCAGCAGTTATGCGAATTCACCCCTCCACTTT.

The rearrangement uses TRBV5-4 and TRBJ2-2, with 9 bases fitting TRBD1. The V gene end was trimmed by 4 bases and the J gene end by 1 base; junction bases not matched to a gene: 14. Germline CDR1 SGHNT, CDR2 YYREEE (reference sequence). The CDR3 is made up of 19 amino acids. CDR3 nucleotide sequence: TGTGCCAGCAGCGACCGGGACAGGGTCTTGAAGGGGAACACCGGGGAGCTGTTTTTT. Its protein is CASSDRDRVLKGNTGELFF. Full variable domain (missing parts from reference TRBV5-4 and TRBJ2-2): ETGVTQSPTHLIKTRGQQVTLRCSSQSGHNTVSWYQQALGQGPQFIFQYYREEENGRGNFPPRFSGLQFPNYSSELNVNALELDDSALYLCASSDRDRVLKGNTGELFFGEGSRLTVL.

This clone has only a few counts. The J gene is TRBJ2-1, the V gene TRBV12-3 or TRBV12-4; no clear D. The length of the CDR3 is 13 residues. Trimming stripped 7 bases from V and 6 bases from J, with 13 bases between. The CDR3 loop is CASTSLSANEQFF. The CDR3 region has the DNA TGTGCCAGCACCTCCTTGAGTGCCAATGAGCAGTTCTTC.

The chain couples TRBV2 to TRBJ1-4; a possible D gene is TRBD1 (6 bases). Trimming stripped 5 bases from V and 0 bases from J, with 13 bases between. Per the germline V gene, CDR1 is SNHLY and CDR2 is FYNNEI. This CDR3 contains 16 residues. The DNA for the CDR3 is TGTGCCAGCAGTATTCAGGGGTCGGCAACTAATGAAAAACTGTTTTTT. It encodes CASSIQGSATNEKLFF. The full variable domain, rest sourced from reference TRBV2 and TRBJ1-4, is EPEVTQTPSHQVTQMGQEVILRCVPISNHLYFYWYRQILGQKVEFLVSFYNNEISEKSEIFDDQFSVERPDGSNFTLKIRSTKLEDSAMYFCASSIQGSATNEKLFFGSGTQLSVL.

This clone was seen more than once but under ten times. The chain recombines TRBV29-1 with TRBJ1-1; 7 positions match TRBD1. J lost 0 bases, V lost 5 bases, and 3 bases had no gene match. Germline CDR1 reads SQVTM; CDR2 reads ANQGSEA. There are 13 residues in the CDR3. CDR3 protein: CSVRQGMNTEAFF. In DNA, the CDR3 is TGCAGCGTTCGACAGGGCATGAACACTGAAGCTTTCTTT.

The rearrangement links TRBV4-1 to TRBJ2-1; 9 bases match TRBD2. Germline trimming cut 5 bases from V and 7 bases from J; bases unmatched to any gene: 9. The CDR3 totals 15 residues. CDR1 and CDR2 from the germline V gene are MGHRA and YSYEKL. CDR3 protein: CASSTAAGGPNEQFF. In nucleotides, the CDR3 is TGCGCCAGCAGCACGGCTGCGGGGGGGCCGAATGAGCAGTTCTTC.

Only a few counts were recorded for this clone. The rearrangement joins TRBV18 to TRBJ1-5; D is possibly TRBD1 (5 bases). The CDR3 consists of 16 residues. CDR1 and CDR2 from the germline V gene are KGHSH and LQKENI. V was trimmed by 2 bases and J by 3 bases, leaving 14 bases between them. The CDR3 nucleotides are TGTGCCAGCTCACCATGGCAGGGCCCTATCAATCAGCCCCAGCATTTT. As protein: CASSPWQGPINQPQHF.

The V call is TRBV18, the J call TRBJ2-5; 8 bases match TRBD2. The length of the CDR3 is 14 residues. Per the germline V gene, CDR1 is KGHSH and CDR2 is LQKENI. V lost 4 bases to trimming and J lost 2 bases; unmatched junction nucleotides: 3. The DNA for the CDR3 is TGTGCCAGCTCACGCGGGGGGCAGCAAGAGACCCAGTACTTC. It encodes CASSRGGQQETQYF.

The V and J genes are TRBV11-3 and TRBJ1-1; no firm D call. The CDR3 has 11 amino acids. The V end was cut by 3 bases, the J end by 11 bases, with 10 bases between. The germline CDR1 and CDR2 sequences are SGHNT and YENEEA. Here the CDR3 DNA reads TGTGCCAGCAGCTTGGGAGGAGAGGCTTTCTTT. As protein: CASSLGGEAFF.

The sample holds one count of this clone. The chain recombines TRBV7-9 with TRBJ2-3; the D gene is possibly TRBD2 (6 bases). Per the germline V gene, CDR1 is SEHNR and CDR2 is FQNEAQ (reference sequence). Trimming stripped 2 bases from V and 2 bases from J, with 11 bases between. The CDR3 contains 15 residues. CDR3 bases: TGTGCCAGCAGCTTACGGGGGAGAATCACAGATACGCAGTATTTT. Translated, it gives CASSLRGRITDTQYF.

This clone has a handful of counts. Other DNA sequences in the same sample also yield this CDR3. This chain connects TRBV3-1 (or the pseudogene TRBV3-2) to TRBJ2-3, with unresolved D. Trimming took off 5 bases at V and 5 bases at J, with 8 bases between the two ends. The CDR3 length is 12 residues. Per germline, CDR1 LGHDT and CDR2 YNNKEL (reference sequence). The CDR3: CASSSQKDTQYF. The CDR3 nucleotides are TGTGCCAGCAGCTCACAGAAAGATACGCAGTATTTT.

The CDR3 DNA is TGTGCCAGCGCGGGACTAGTGTTCCCCAGGCAGTATTTT. Its translation: CASAGLVFPRQYF. The gene calls are TRBV2 and TRBJ2-3; TRBD2 agrees at 8 bases. The CDR3 runs to 13 residues. The germline V gene encodes CDR1 SNHLY and CDR2 FYNNEI. The V segment lost 8 bases and the J segment 11 bases; nucleotides outside the gene matches: 12.

This chain links TRBV6-5 with TRBJ2-5; 8 bases agree with TRBD2. Trimming at V came to 9 bases and at J to 3 bases, leaving 3 bases not matched to a gene. The CDR3 extends over 12 amino acids. CDR1 is MNHEY, CDR2 SVGAGI, per germline. In DNA, the CDR3 is TGTGCCAGTTTAGCGGGGAAAGAGACCCAGTACTTC. Amino acids: CASLAGKETQYF.